These 11 T cell receptor beta chains came from one sample sequenced in a study of T cells in Graves' hyperthyroidism and ophthalmopathy. Researchers amplified the TCR beta CDR3 regions from RNA transcripts. The HTBI primer set drove a first-round RT-PCR of the TCR CDR3. TCRdb passed the multiplex PCR reads through MiXCR, listing each CDR3 protein once. The repertoire consists of 250,000 to 400,000 distinct CDR3 sequences, with approximately 14% occurring once and the leading ten covering 30% to 35%. Sequenced sample: blood. These receptors all stem from a woman in her thirties or forties with Graves' ophthalmopathy.

The chain carries TRBV19 and TRBJ2-5; 7 bases agree with TRBD2. The CDR3 is made up of 13 amino acids. Germline loops: CDR1 LNHDA, CDR2 SQIVND (reference sequence). V lost 5 bases to trimming and J lost 2 bases; unmatched junction nucleotides: 2. The CDR3 spells CASSGAGQETQYF. In nucleotides, the CDR3 is TGTGCCAGTAGTGGAGCGGGGCAAGAGACCCAGTACTTC. Full variable domain (missing parts from reference TRBV19 and TRBJ2-5): DGGITQSPKYLFRKEGQNVTLSCEQNLNHDAMYWYRQDPGQGLRLIYYSQIVNDFQKGDIAEGYSVSREKKESFPLTVTSAQKNPTAFYLCASSGAGQETQYFGPGTRLLVL.

This clonotype was picked up many times. The chain joins TRBV12-3 or TRBV12-4 to TRBJ1-2, with 9 bases lining up with TRBD1. The trim removed 4 bases at V and 0 bases at J, leaving 12 bases unmatched. The CDR3 consists of 18 residues. CDR3 residues: CASSSWPGQGTANYGYTF. CDR3 nucleotides: TGTGCCAGCAGTTCTTGGCCGGGACAGGGAACGGCTAACTATGGCTACACCTTC.

The rearrangement uses TRBV11-2 and TRBJ2-1; maybe TRBD1 (7 bases). Germline CDR1 SGHAT, CDR2 FQNNGV. The germline V and J ends were trimmed by 5 bases and 0 bases, with 20 bases remaining between them. The CDR3 covers 18 residues. CDR3: CASSQGGFGPLSYNEQFF. The CDR3 DNA reads as TGTGCCAGCAGCCAGGGGGGCTTCGGTCCCCTCTCCTACAATGAGCAGTTCTTC.

This chain joins TRBV27 and TRBJ2-1; D is ambiguous. The CDR3 loop spans 16 amino acids. Trimming cost V 5 bases and J 7 bases, with 21 bases left between them. Germline V gives CDR1 MNHEY, CDR2 SMNVEV (reference sequence). CDR3: CASSPLEVGNGNEQFF. The CDR3 DNA follows: TGTGCCAGCAGTCCCTTAGAGGTAGGTAATGGGAATGAGCAGTTCTTC.

This clonotype turned up a few times. The J gene is TRBJ1-2, the V gene TRBV10-1; a possible D gene is TRBD1 (5 bases). From germline, CDR1 is WNHNN and CDR2 SYGVQD (reference sequence). V was trimmed by 7 bases and J by 2 bases, leaving 17 bases between them. The CDR3 is made up of 15 amino acids. The chain's CDR3 is CASTGTPFRNYGYTF. In DNA, the CDR3 is TGCGCCAGCACGGGGACCCCATTCCGCAACTATGGCTACACCTTC.

This clonotype was seen repeatedly, ten times or more. The J gene is TRBJ1-6, the V gene TRBV7-6; D ambiguous. This CDR3 has 13 amino acids. V was trimmed by 4 bases and J by 8 bases, leaving 9 bases between them. The germline CDR1 and CDR2 sequences are SGHVS and FNYEAQ. Here the CDR3 DNA reads TGTGCCAGCAGCTCAACTACACATTCACCCCTCCACTTT. Its translation: CASSSTTHSPLHF.

This clonotype was detected a few times. V and J are TRBV4-1 and TRBJ2-5; maybe TRBD2 (7 bases). Trimming left V 0 bases short and J 2 bases short, with 13 bases between. The CDR3 runs 16 residues. Germline V gene data show CDR1 as MGHRA and CDR2 as YSYEKL. The CDR3 sequence: CASSQDRGGAQETQYF. The CDR3 DNA is TGCGCCAGCAGCCAAGATAGGGGGGGGGCACAAGAGACCCAGTACTTC.

Points on this clonotype: Since a much larger clone is just one base distant, this may be a read error. Lacking the conserved final phenylalanine or tryptophan, this CDR3 likely reflects a read error. The chain combines TRBV14 with TRBJ2-1, with 10 bases fitting TRBD2. This CDR3 comprises 14 residues. Germline CDR1 SGHDN, CDR2 FVKESK. V lost 4 bases, J lost 6 bases, and 3 bases stayed unmatched. The CDR3 DNA sequence: TGTGCCAGCAGCCCGAGCGGGAGGGCCAATGAGCAGTTCTTA. Encoded protein: CASSPSGRANEQFL.

The chain uses TRBV12-3 or TRBV12-4 and TRBJ1-6; D may be TRBD1 (6 bases). The CDR3 is 15 residues long. Trimming shortened V by 6 bases and J by 7 bases, and 16 bases separated the two germline ends. The CDR3 here is CASSWGPDRNSPLHF. CDR3 bases: TGTGCCAGCAGCTGGGGGCCCGACAGGAATTCACCCCTCCACTTT.

This clonotype was counted many times. The rearrangement uses TRBV10-2 and TRBJ1-6; D remains ambiguous. CDR3 length: 15 residues. V lost 10 bases and J lost 7, with 20 bases in between. Germline loops: CDR1 WSHSY, CDR2 SAAADI. CDR3 sequence: CATKAEGLRNSPLHF. DNA for the CDR3: TGCGCCACCAAGGCGGAGGGTCTTCGGAATTCACCCCTCCACTTT.

This CDR3 is CSVSATGRAFF. Here the CDR3 DNA reads TGCAGTGTTAGCGCAACAGGGCGGGCTTTCTTT. V usage is TRBV20-1 and J usage is TRBJ1-1; D may be TRBD1 (6 bases). Trimming pared 7 bases from V and 11 bases from J, leaving 17 bases between. Germline values: CDR1 DFQATT, CDR2 SNEGSKA (reference sequence). This CDR3 spans 11 amino acids.